The 26 T cell receptor beta chains below all came from one sample that was sequenced in a study of tumor and adjacent non-tumor tissue in lung cancer. Three rounds of nested PCR, following a modified ARM-PCR protocol, produced the TCRbeta library. MiXCR, run by TCRdb on the multiplex PCR reads, gives a single entry per CDR3 protein. The sample has some 99,000 distinct CDR3 sequences; roughly 75% are singletons. No cell sorting was done before RNA was extracted from the tissue. The sequenced sample consisted of lung tumor tissue. The origin of the receptors is a woman aged 60 to 75 with non-small cell lung cancer.

The CDR3 DNA follows: TGTGCCATCAGTGGAGGGTATGGGGAGACCCAGTACTTC. Translated: CAISGGYGETQYF. The J gene is TRBJ2-5, the V gene TRBV10-3, with TRBD2 as a possible D gene (5 bases). The germline CDR1 and CDR2 sequences are ENHRY and SYGVKD. V was trimmed by 4 bases and J by 5 bases, leaving 11 bases between them. CDR3 length: 13 residues.

For this clonotype: This CDR3 fails to terminate in the conserved phenylalanine or tryptophan, so it likely reflects a read error. The genes are TRBV29-1 and TRBJ1-1; no clear D. The CDR3 is made up of 15 amino acids. CDR1 SQVTM and CDR2 ANQGSEA come from the germline V gene. Trimming removed 7 bases at V and 4 bases at J, with 22 bases between. CDR3 in amino acids: CSADRLGKDSTEAFV. As DNA, the CDR3 is TGCAGCGCCGATCGGTTGGGAAAGGATAGCACTGAAGCTTTCGTT.

Points on this clonotype: One end of the junction varies from germline; a read error may be responsible. As DNA, the CDR3 is TGTGCCAGCAATCCCCGAAGCTTTTTT. As protein: CASNPRSFF. This rearrangement joins TRBV6-5 to TRBJ1-1; unclear D gene. The CDR3 totals 9 residues. The germline V gene encodes CDR1 MNHEY and CDR2 SVGAGI.

Turning to this clonotype: Here the CDR3 omits its conserved ending phenylalanine or tryptophan, so a read error is the likely source. The CDR3 sequence: CNARHGGVPQETQYS. CDR3 sequence (DNA): TGCAATGCTAGACATGGAGGGGTTCCCCAAGAGACCCAGTACTCC. This sequence joins TRBV20-1 and TRBJ2-5; D possibly corresponds to TRBD2 (6 bases). Germline V gene lookup returns CDR1 DFQATT and CDR2 SNEGSKA (reference sequence). The CDR3 is 15 amino acids.

About this clonotype: Sequence at one end of the junction differs from germline and may be a read error. The chain carries TRBV29-1 and TRBJ2-2; TRBD2 aligns across 7 bases. CDR3 size: 12 residues. The germline CDR1 and CDR2 sequences are SQVTM and ANQGSEA. The CDR3 nucleotides are TGCGGCGTAGGACTACCTGGGGGGGGGCTGTTTTTT. Amino acids: CGVGLPGGGLFF.

This clonotype was seen a handful of times. A much larger clone lies one base from this, so it may be a read error. V is TRBV6-1 and J is TRBJ1-5; no definite D call. This CDR3 comprises 12 residues. The germline V gene encodes CDR1 MNHNS and CDR2 SASEGT. The CDR3 DNA reads as TGTGTCAGCAGTCTTCGGGGTCAGCCCCAGCATTTT. Translated: CVSSLRGQPQHF.

On this clonotype: No conserved phenylalanine or tryptophan is present at the end of the CDR3, so a read error is the likely explanation. Because the CDR3's place on the DNA is in doubt, the DNA is left out and the CDR3 is given as listed by TCRdb. The V call is TRBV6-5, the J call TRBJ1-6; TRBD1 is taken as the D call from the table, unchecked against the DNA. Germline-derived CDR1 and CDR2 are MNHEY and SVGAGI. Termini included, the CDR3 measures 13 amino acids. This CDR3 reads CASSYRRDRGFIV.

With regard to this clonotype: At one end, the junction sequence differs from germline, possibly due to a read error. The V call is TRBV6-2 or TRBV6-3, the J call TRBJ2-1; D is unclear. The CDR3 has 13 amino acids. Germline loops: CDR1 MNHEY, CDR2 SVGEGT. CDR3 region: CAVIWNIDNEQFF. The CDR3, as DNA: TGTGCCGTCATCTGGAACATAGACAATGAACAGTTCTTC.

This clonotype showed up just a few times. The V call is TRBV15, the J call TRBJ1-1; D unresolved. CDR3 length: 14 residues. Trimming stripped 0 bases from V and 4 bases from J, with 9 bases between. Germline values: CDR1 LNHNV, CDR2 YYDKDF (reference sequence). The CDR3 sequence is CATSREAGGTEAFF. The CDR3 nucleotides read TGTGCCACCAGCAGAGAGGCTGGAGGCACTGAAGCTTTCTTT.

This clonotype has only a few counts. Relative to the germline gene, one junction end is altered; a read error may explain this. The chain recombines TRBV11-1 with TRBJ1-2, with D maybe TRBD1 (6 bases). This CDR3 contains 14 residues. Germline V gene lookup returns CDR1 SGHAT and CDR2 FQDESV (reference sequence). CDR3 nucleotide sequence: TGTGCCAGCACCTCACAGGGTCCGCTCTATTGCTACACCTTC. Its protein is CASTSQGPLYCYTF.

For this clonotype: Germline is not matched at one junction end, which may reflect a read error. The rearrangement links TRBV11-2 to TRBJ1-1; D unclear. Per germline, CDR1 SGHAT and CDR2 FQNNGV. The CDR3 consists of 13 residues. The CDR3 loop reads CASSSSPGYEAFF. The CDR3 nucleotides are TGTGCTAGCAGCTCTTCGCCCGGGTATGAAGCTTTCTTT.

Points on this clonotype: In this CDR3 the conserved last residue, phenylalanine or tryptophan, is missing, so a read error is likely. This rearrangement joins TRBV6-5 to TRBJ1-2, with D hard to call. Trimming took 6 bases from V and 2 from J, leaving 10 bases between them. Per germline, CDR1 MNHEY and CDR2 SVGAGI. The CDR3 is 13 amino acids. CDR3 loop: CASRLDGNYGYTS. The CDR3 DNA sequence: TGTGCCAGCAGATTGGACGGGAACTATGGCTACACCTCC.

The rearrangement links TRBV20-1 to TRBJ2-1; 7 bases align to TRBD2. Germline values: CDR1 DFQATT, CDR2 SNEGSKA (reference sequence). The CDR3 is 11 residues long. The CDR3 sequence: CIQASGNEQFF. DNA for the CDR3: TGCATTCAGGCTAGCGGCAATGAGCAGTTCTTC.

The count of this clonotype is one. The chain links TRBV6-6 to TRBJ2-3; tentative D call: TRBD2 (6 bases). Deletions cut 6 bases from V and 5 bases from J, with 18 bases between. Germline loops: CDR1 MNHNY, CDR2 SVGAGI (reference sequence). The CDR3 spans 15 residues. CDR3 protein: CASSPLGGDGDTQYF. The DNA of the CDR3 is TGTGCCAGCAGCCCCCTCGGGGGTGATGGAGATACGCAGTATTTT.

As regards this clonotype: One base away lies a much larger clone, so this may be a sequencing read error. The gene calls are TRBV4-2 and TRBJ2-2; a weak D match, TRBD1 (7 bases). CDR3 length: 16 residues. The V gene's germline CDR1 is LGHNA and CDR2 YNFKEQ. The CDR3 DNA reads TGTGCCAGCAGCCAGGAGGGGGGACAGAACACCGGGAAGCTGTTTTTT. Translating gives CASSQEGGQNTGKLFF.

To note about this clonotype: The germline gene is not matched at one end of the junction; a read error may be the cause. The chain couples TRBV29-1 to TRBJ1-1, with no clear D. There are 14 residues in the CDR3. Germline V CDR1 and CDR2: SQVTM, ANQGSEA. In nucleotides, the CDR3 is TGCAGGGTTGAAGATTGGCACGGGCCCACTGAAGCTTTCTTT. Translated, it gives CRVEDWHGPTEAFF.

About this clonotype itself: Just one base apart from a much larger clone, this may be a read error. The chain is built from TRBV6-2 or TRBV6-3 and TRBJ2-6; a possible D gene is TRBD1 (5 bases). The CDR3 has 15 residues. Germline V gene lookup returns CDR1 MNHEY and CDR2 SVGEGT. CDR3 in amino acids: CASSYRSSGANVPTF. In nucleotides, the CDR3 is TGTGCCAGCAGTTACCGGAGCTCTGGGGCCAACGTCCCGACTTTC.

This clonotype came up many times. The chain couples TRBV11-1 to TRBJ2-7; D perhaps matches TRBD1 (5 bases). The length of the CDR3 is 12 residues. Germline CDR1 is SGHAT and CDR2 is FQDESV (reference sequence). Trimming cost V 5 bases and J 4 bases, with 9 bases left between them. CDR3 sequence (DNA): TGTGCCAGCAGCCCCGACAGATACGAGCAGTACTTC. Translated, it gives CASSPDRYEQYF.

Note on this clonotype: This could be a read error, since a much larger clone is one nucleotide away. This chain's CDR3 is CASSLQGRAFF. The CDR3 nucleotides read TGTGCCAGCAGCCTACAGGGGCGGGCTTTCTTT. This chain joins TRBV6-5 and TRBJ1-1; 7 bases fit TRBD1. The germline V gene encodes CDR1 MNHEY and CDR2 SVGAGI. V was clipped by 6 bases and J by 11 bases; unmatched bases: 6. The CDR3 spans 11 residues.

This clonotype was detected ten times or more. This sequence joins TRBV20-1 and TRBJ2-7; 8 positions match TRBD2. The germline gives CDR1 DFQATT, CDR2 SNEGSKA (reference sequence). V lost 1 base, J lost 3 bases, and 2 bases stayed unmatched. The CDR3 covers 13 residues. The CDR3 protein is CSARGGGLYEQYF. CDR3 bases: TGCAGTGCTAGAGGCGGGGGGCTCTACGAGCAGTACTTC.

Regarding this clonotype: A read error is possible here, since a much larger clone lies one base away. J is TRBJ1-6 and V is TRBV4-1; D unclear. Germline V gives CDR1 MGHRA, CDR2 YSYEKL. This CDR3 has 12 amino acids. CDR3 protein: CTSSQPGWPLHF. In nucleotides, the CDR3 is TGCACCAGCAGCCAACCCGGCTGGCCCCTCCACTTT.

A word on this clonotype: It may be a read error: a sequence one base away is much more abundant. The genes are TRBV20-1 and TRBJ2-3; D remains ambiguous. Germline V gene sequence: CDR1 DFQATT, CDR2 SNEGSKA (reference sequence). This CDR3 is built from 10 residues. CDR3: CSASIDMQYF. In DNA form, the CDR3 reads TGCAGTGCTAGTATAGATATGCAGTATTTT.

Comments on this clonotype: At one of its ends the junction is not consistent with the germline gene, which may arise from a read error. V usage is TRBV12-3 or TRBV12-4 and J usage is TRBJ2-2; D might be TRBD1 (6 bases). This CDR3 contains 16 residues. The CDR3, as DNA: TGTGCCAGCAGTTTAGGCCAGGGGATACACACCGGGGTGCTGTTTTTT. This sequence encodes CASSLGQGIHTGVLFF.

This chain uses TRBV12-3 or TRBV12-4 with TRBJ2-3, with TRBD1 identical over 8 bases. The CDR3 covers 13 residues. V lost 10 bases, J lost 5 bases, and 8 bases stayed unmatched. For the CDR3, the DNA is TGTGCCAACAGGGGGACTGGCAGAGATACGCAGTATTTT. Encoded protein: CANRGTGRDTQYF.

The chain joins TRBV29-1 to TRBJ1-2; D remains ambiguous. Germline V gives CDR1 SQVTM, CDR2 ANQGSEA. Trimming cost V 6 bases and J 1 base, with 15 bases left between them. CDR3 length: 14 amino acids. The CDR3: CSVQFERFNYGYTF. The CDR3 nucleotides are TGCAGCGTCCAATTCGAGAGATTTAACTATGGCTACACCTTC.

About this clonotype itself: One end of the junction fails to match germline, which may point to a read error. This rearrangement joins TRBV29-1 to TRBJ1-1, with no clear D. Germline values: CDR1 SQVTM, CDR2 ANQGSEA. The CDR3 has 13 residues. The CDR3 coding sequence is TGCAGGGTTGAAACGGAAATTTACACTGAAGTTTTCTTT. Its protein product is CRVETEIYTEVFF.